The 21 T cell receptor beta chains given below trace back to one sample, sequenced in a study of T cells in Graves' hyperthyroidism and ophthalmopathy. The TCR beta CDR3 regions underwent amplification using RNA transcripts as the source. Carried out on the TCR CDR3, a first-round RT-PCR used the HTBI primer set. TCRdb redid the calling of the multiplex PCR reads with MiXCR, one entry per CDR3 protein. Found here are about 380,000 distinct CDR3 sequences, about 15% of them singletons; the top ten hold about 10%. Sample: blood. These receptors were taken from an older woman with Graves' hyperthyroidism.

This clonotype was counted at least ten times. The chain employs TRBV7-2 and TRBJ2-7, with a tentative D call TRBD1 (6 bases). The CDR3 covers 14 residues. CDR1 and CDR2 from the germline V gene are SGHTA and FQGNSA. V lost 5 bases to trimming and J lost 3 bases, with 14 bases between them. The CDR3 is CASSPQWGHYEQYF. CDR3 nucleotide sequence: TGTGCCAGCAGCCCCCAGTGGGGGCACTACGAGCAGTACTTC.

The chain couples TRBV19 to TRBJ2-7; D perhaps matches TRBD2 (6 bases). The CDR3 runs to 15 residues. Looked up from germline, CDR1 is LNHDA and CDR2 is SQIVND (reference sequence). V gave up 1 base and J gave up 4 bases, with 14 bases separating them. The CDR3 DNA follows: TGTGCCAGTAGTATAGCGGGAGCCGGCCAGTACGAGCAGTACTTC. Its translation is CASSIAGAGQYEQYF.

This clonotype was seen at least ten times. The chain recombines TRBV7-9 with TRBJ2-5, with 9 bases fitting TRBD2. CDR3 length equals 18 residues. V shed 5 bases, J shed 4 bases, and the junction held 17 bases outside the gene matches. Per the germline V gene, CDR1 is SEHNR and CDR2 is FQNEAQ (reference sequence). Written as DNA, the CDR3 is TGTGCCAGCAGCCCGCGGGCACGGGGAGTAGCGGGAGTAGAGACCCAGTACTTC. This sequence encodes CASSPRARGVAGVETQYF.

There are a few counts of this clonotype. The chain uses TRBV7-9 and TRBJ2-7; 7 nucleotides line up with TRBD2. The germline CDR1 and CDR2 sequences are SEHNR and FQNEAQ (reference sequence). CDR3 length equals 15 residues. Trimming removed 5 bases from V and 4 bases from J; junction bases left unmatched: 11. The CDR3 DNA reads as TGTGCCAGCAGCACCTCCTGGACTAGGGGTTACGAGCAGTACTTC. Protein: CASSTSWTRGYEQYF.

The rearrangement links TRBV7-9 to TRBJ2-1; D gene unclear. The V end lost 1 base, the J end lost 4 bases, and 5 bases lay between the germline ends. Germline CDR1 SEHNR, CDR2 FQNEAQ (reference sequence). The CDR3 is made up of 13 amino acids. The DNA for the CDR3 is TGTGCCAGCAGCTTAGAGCCGTACAATGAGCAGTTCTTC. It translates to CASSLEPYNEQFF.

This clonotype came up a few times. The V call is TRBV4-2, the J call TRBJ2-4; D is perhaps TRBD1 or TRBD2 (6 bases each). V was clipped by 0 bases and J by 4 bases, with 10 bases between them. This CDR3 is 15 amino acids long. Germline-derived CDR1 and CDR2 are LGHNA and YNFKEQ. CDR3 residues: CASSQDEGGKNIQYF. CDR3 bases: TGTGCCAGCAGCCAAGATGAGGGGGGAAAAAACATTCAGTACTTC.

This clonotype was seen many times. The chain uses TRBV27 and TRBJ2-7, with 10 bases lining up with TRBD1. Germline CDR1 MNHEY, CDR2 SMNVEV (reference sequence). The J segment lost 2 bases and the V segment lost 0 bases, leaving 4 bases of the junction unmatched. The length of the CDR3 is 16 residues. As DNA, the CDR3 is TGTGCCAGCAGTTTATCTGGACAGGGGGGCACCTACGAGCAGTACTTC. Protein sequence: CASSLSGQGGTYEQYF.

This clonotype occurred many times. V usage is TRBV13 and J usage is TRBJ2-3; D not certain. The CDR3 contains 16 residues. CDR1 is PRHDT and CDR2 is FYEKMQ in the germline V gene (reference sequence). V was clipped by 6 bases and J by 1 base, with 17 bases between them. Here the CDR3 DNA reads TGTGCCAGCAGGACAAGATCCGGTGAGGGCACAGATACGCAGTATTTT. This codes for CASRTRSGEGTDTQYF.

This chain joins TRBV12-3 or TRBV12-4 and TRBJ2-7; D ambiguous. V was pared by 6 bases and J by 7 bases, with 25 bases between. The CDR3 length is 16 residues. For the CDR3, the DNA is TGTGCCAGCAGCCAAACCCCCCCGGGCAGCCCTCGAGAGCAGTACTTC. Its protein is CASSQTPPGSPREQYF.

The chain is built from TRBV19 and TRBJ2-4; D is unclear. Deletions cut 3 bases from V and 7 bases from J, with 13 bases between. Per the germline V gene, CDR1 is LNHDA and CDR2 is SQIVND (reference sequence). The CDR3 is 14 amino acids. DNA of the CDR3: TGTGCCAGTAGTATCTCTTTTGAAAGGAACATTCAGTACTTC. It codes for CASSISFERNIQYF.

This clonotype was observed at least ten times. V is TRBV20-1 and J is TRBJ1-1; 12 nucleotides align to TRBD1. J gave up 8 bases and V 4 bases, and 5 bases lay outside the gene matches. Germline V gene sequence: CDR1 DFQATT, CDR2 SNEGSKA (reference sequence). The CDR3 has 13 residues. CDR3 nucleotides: TGCAGTGCTAAGTCCGGGACAGGGGGCGAAGCTTTCTTT. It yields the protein CSAKSGTGGEAFF.

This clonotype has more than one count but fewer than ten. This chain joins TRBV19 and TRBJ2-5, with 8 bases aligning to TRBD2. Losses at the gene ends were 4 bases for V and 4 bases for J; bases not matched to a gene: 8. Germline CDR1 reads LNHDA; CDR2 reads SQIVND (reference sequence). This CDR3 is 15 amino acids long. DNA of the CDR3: TGTGCCAGTAGTAGAGGAGCGGGAGTTGGAGAGACCCAGTACTTC. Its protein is CASSRGAGVGETQYF.

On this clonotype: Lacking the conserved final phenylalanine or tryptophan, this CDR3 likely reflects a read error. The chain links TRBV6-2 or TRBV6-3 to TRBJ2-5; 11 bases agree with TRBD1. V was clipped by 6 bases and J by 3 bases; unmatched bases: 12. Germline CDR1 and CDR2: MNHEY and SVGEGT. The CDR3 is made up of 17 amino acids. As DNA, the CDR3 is TGTGCCAGCAGCTTCTTCACCGGGACAGGGGGTAAAGAGACCCAGTACTCC. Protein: CASSFFTGTGGKETQYS.

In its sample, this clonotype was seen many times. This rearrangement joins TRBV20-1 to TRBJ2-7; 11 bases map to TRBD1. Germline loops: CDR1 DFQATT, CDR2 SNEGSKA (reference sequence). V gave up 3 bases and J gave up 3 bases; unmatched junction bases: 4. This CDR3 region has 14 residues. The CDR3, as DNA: TGCAGTGCTAGTGGGACAGGGGGGTTCTACGAGCAGTACTTC. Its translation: CSASGTGGFYEQYF.

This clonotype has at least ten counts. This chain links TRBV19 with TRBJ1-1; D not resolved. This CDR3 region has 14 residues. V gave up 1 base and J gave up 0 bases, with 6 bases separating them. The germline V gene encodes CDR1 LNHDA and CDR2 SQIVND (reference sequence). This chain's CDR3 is CASSIGRVNTEAFF. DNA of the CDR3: TGTGCCAGTAGTATAGGACGGGTGAACACTGAAGCTTTCTTT.

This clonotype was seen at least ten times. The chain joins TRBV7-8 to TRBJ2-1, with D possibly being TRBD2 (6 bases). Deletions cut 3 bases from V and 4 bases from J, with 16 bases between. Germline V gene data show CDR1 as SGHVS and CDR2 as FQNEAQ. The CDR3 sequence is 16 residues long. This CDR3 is CASSLDGRGPYNEQFF. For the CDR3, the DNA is TGTGCCAGCAGCTTGGATGGGCGGGGCCCTTACAATGAGCAGTTCTTC.

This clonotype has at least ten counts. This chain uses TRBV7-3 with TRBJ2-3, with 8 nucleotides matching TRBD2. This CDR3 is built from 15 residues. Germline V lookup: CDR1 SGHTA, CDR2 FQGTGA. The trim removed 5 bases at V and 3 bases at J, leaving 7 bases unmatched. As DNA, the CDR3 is TGTGCCAGCAGCCCGGGACTAGGCAATACAGATACGCAGTATTTT. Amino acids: CASSPGLGNTDTQYF.

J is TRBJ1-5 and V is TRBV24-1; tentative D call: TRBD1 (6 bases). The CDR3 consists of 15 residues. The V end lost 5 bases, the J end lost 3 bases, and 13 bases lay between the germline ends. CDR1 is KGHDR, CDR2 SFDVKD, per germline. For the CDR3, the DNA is TGTGCCACCAGTGCCTCGCAGGGGACCAATCAGCCCCAGCATTTT. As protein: CATSASQGTNQPQHF.

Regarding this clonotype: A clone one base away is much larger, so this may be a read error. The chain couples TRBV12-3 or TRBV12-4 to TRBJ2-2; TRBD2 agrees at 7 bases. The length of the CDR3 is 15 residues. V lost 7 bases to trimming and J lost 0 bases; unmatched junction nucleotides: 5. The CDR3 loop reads CASTWDYSNTGELFF. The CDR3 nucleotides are TGTGCCAGCACCTGGGACTACTCGAACACCGGGGAGCTGTTTTTT.

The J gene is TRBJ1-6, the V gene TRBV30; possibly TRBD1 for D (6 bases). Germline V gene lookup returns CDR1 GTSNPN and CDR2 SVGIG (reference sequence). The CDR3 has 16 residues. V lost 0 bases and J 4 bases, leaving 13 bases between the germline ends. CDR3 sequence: CAWSVSGAVYNSPLHF. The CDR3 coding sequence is TGTGCCTGGAGTGTATCGGGGGCAGTTTATAATTCACCCCTCCACTTT.

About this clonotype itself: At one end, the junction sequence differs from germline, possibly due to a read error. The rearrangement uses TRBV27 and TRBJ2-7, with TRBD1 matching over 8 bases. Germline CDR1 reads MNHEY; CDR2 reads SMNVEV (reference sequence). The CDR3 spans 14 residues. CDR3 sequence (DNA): TGTGCCGGCAGTCTAGACAGGGGTAACTACGAGCAGTACTTC. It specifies CAGSLDRGNYEQYF.